The 20 T cell receptor beta chains below were found in one sample sequenced in a study of control samples from healthy donors and cancer patients. The method was immunoSEQ multiplex PCR; TCRdb's version includes in-frame clones alone and lacks a portion of them. Of approximately 88,000 clones listed, more than 85% are singletons. The sequenced material came from blood. The source is a woman in her twenties or thirties in good health.

This chain connects TRBV5-1 to TRBJ2-1; D unclear. The germline V gene has CDR1 SGHRS and CDR2 YFSETQ. The CDR3 has 10 residues. V lost 0 bases, J lost 8 bases, and 0 bases lay in between. CDR3 DNA: TGCGCCAGCAGCTTGGATGAGCAGTTCTTC. Amino acids: CASSLDEQFF.

Concerning this clone itself: An end of the junction does not agree with germline; a read error may underlie this. Within the sample, other DNA sequences also encode this same CDR3. The chain recombines TRBV4-1 with TRBJ1-2; D gene ambiguous. The CDR3 length is 17 residues. The germline CDR1 and CDR2 sequences are MGHRA and YSYEKL. The CDR3 nucleotides read TGCGCCAGCAGCCAAGATAGGTCGGGTTCAGCAAACTATGGCTACACCTTT. Its translation is CASSQDRSGSANYGYTF.

This chain links TRBV7-2 with TRBJ1-1; no clear D gene. The CDR3 has 12 amino acids. In germline, CDR1 is SGHTA, CDR2 FQGNSA. V was clipped by 1 base and J by 7 bases, with 7 bases between them. The CDR3 region is CASSLVGLEAFF. The CDR3 bases are TGTGCCAGCAGCTTAGTTGGGCTTGAAGCTTTCTTT.

This chain uses TRBV3-1 (or the pseudogene TRBV3-2) with TRBJ2-1, with D unclear. The V end was cut by 1 base, the J end by 0 bases, with 10 bases between. This CDR3 has 16 amino acids. Germline V gene sequence: CDR1 LGHDT, CDR2 YNNKEL (reference sequence). CDR3 in DNA: TGTGCCAGCAGCCAAGGTACCGATCTCTCCTACAATGAGCAGTTCTTC. Translating gives CASSQGTDLSYNEQFF.

This clone was seen just once. The rearrangement links TRBV4-1 to TRBJ1-4; maybe TRBD1 (5 bases). The CDR3 has 16 amino acids. Germline V gene lookup returns CDR1 MGHRA and CDR2 YSYEKL. The V gene lost 3 bases and the J gene lost 4 bases, with 15 bases spanning the gap. The CDR3 sequence is CASSQGSGLNNEKLFF. DNA of the CDR3: TGCGCCAGCAGCCAGGGATCGGGGCTTAATAATGAAAAACTGTTTTTT.

V usage is TRBV6-1 and J usage is TRBJ1-4, with TRBD1 as a possible D gene (5 bases). The V end was cut by 3 bases, the J end by 8 bases, with 16 bases between. This CDR3 spans 15 amino acids. Germline CDR1 MNHNS, CDR2 SASEGT. CDR3: CASSDLGRGREKLFF. In nucleotides, the CDR3 is TGTGCCAGCAGTGATCTCGGGAGGGGTAGGGAAAAACTGTTTTTT.

The chain is built from TRBV18 and TRBJ1-1; D is undetermined. V was shortened by 2 bases and J by 4 bases, with 14 bases between the two germline ends. From germline, CDR1 is KGHSH and CDR2 LQKENI. This CDR3 has 15 residues. For the CDR3, the DNA is TGTGCCAGCTCACCAGCGGGAGGGTCGGGCACTGAAGCTTTCTTT. It encodes CASSPAGGSGTEAFF.

The gene calls are TRBV2 and TRBJ1-1, with 10 bases lining up with TRBD1. The CDR3 is 14 residues long. Trimming took 7 bases from V and 4 from J; bases not matched to a gene: 6. The V gene's germline CDR1 is SNHLY and CDR2 FYNNEI. CDR3 in amino acids: CASTLDRGPTEAFF. For the CDR3, the DNA is TGTGCCAGCACCCTAGACAGGGGGCCCACTGAAGCTTTCTTT. The full variable domain, in which reference TRBV2 and TRBJ1-1 provide the parts outside the CDR3, is EPEVTQTPSHQVTQMGQEVILRCVPISNHLYFYWYRQILGQKVEFLVSFYNNEISEKSEIFDDQFSVERPDGSNFTLKIRSTKLEDSAMYFCASTLDRGPTEAFFGQGTRLTVV.

The V call is TRBV6-1, the J call TRBJ1-6, with D possibly matching TRBD1 (5 bases). The germline gives CDR1 MNHNS, CDR2 SASEGT. This CDR3 contains 16 residues. The ends were cut back, 4 bases at V and 2 bases at J, with 12 bases in the middle. The CDR3 here is CASSGPRVPYNSPLHF. The CDR3 bases are TGTGCCAGCAGTGGGCCCAGGGTACCCTATAATTCACCCCTCCACTTT.

The V gene is TRBV6-5, the J gene TRBJ2-3; 11 nucleotides line up with TRBD2. The CDR3 runs to 15 residues. The V and J ends lost 5 bases and 5 bases, in that order; junction bases with no gene match: 6. CDR1 MNHEY and CDR2 SVGAGI come from the germline V gene. This chain's CDR3 is CASSSSGGAGDTQYF. The CDR3 DNA follows: TGTGCCAGCAGTAGTAGCGGGGGGGCGGGAGATACGCAGTATTTT.

The chain employs TRBV5-1 and TRBJ1-2; the D gene is possibly TRBD1 (5 bases). The CDR3 consists of 13 residues. Germline values: CDR1 SGHRS, CDR2 YFSETQ. Trimming shortened V by 1 base and J by 6 bases, and 10 bases separated the two germline ends. CDR3 in DNA: TGCGCCAGCAGCTTGAGGACAATAAATGGCTACACCTTC. Translating it yields CASSLRTINGYTF.

The chain combines TRBV11-2 with TRBJ2-7, with 9 bases identical to TRBD2. Germline CDR1 and CDR2: SGHAT and FQNNGV. This CDR3 has 17 amino acids. With V trimmed by 5 bases and J by 0 bases, 11 bases remained unmatched. CDR3 coding DNA: TGTGCCAGCAGCCCCATACGGGCTAGCGGGGTCTCCTACGAGCAGTACTTC. The encoded protein is CASSPIRASGVSYEQYF.

This chain joins TRBV7-2 and TRBJ2-1; a possible D gene is TRBD2 (5 bases). V was trimmed by 2 bases and J by 5 bases, leaving 13 bases between them. The CDR3 loop spans 15 amino acids. Per germline, CDR1 SGHTA and CDR2 FQGNSA. The CDR3 region has the DNA TGTGCCAGCAGCTTAAGGCGGGCAAGAAACAATGAGCAGTTCTTC. Translating it yields CASSLRRARNNEQFF.

The V and J genes are TRBV18 and TRBJ2-1, with D hard to call. The CDR3 length is 14 residues. V lost 3 bases to trimming and J lost 8 bases, with 14 bases between them. The germline V gene has CDR1 KGHSH and CDR2 LQKENI. The CDR3 region has the DNA TGTGCCAGCTCACCCCCGGACGACACGGATGAGCAGTTCTTC. Protein sequence: CASSPPDDTDEQFF.

The chain is built from TRBV5-6 and TRBJ1-1; D uncertain. Per germline, CDR1 SGHDT and CDR2 YYEEEE. The CDR3 runs 15 residues. The V end was cut by 4 bases, the J end by 0 bases, with 13 bases between. Written as DNA, the CDR3 is TGTGCCAGCAGCCTGGCGTTGCTTCTGAACACTGAAGCTTTCTTT. Protein product: CASSLALLLNTEAFF.

The chain is built from TRBV19 and TRBJ1-1; 11 bases are shared with TRBD1. Germline V gene data show CDR1 as LNHDA and CDR2 as SQIVND (reference sequence). V lost 5 bases, J lost 6 bases, and 14 bases stayed unmatched. This CDR3 has 17 residues. Written as DNA, the CDR3 is TGTGCCAGTAGTGGCGGGACAGGGGGTAGGAGGGGACCTGAAGCTTTCTTT. This codes for CASSGGTGGRRGPEAFF.

In DNA, the CDR3 is TGTGCCATCAGTTCCGGGGCGGACACTGAAGCTTTCTTT. Translating gives CAISSGADTEAFF. J is TRBJ1-1 and V is TRBV10-3, with D tentatively TRBD1 (5 bases). Trimming pared 5 bases from V and 3 bases from J, leaving 10 bases between. This CDR3 is 13 amino acids long. CDR1 and CDR2 from the germline V gene are ENHRY and SYGVKD.

This rearrangement joins TRBV18 to TRBJ1-5; D possibly corresponds to TRBD1 (5 bases). CDR1 is KGHSH, CDR2 LQKENI, per germline. CDR3 length: 14 amino acids. V lost 2 bases and J lost 1, with 6 bases in between. CDR3 sequence reads: CASSPEGSNQPQHF. CDR3 DNA sequence: TGTGCCAGCTCACCAGAGGGGAGCAATCAGCCCCAGCATTTT. Based on the CDR3 plus reference TRBV18 and TRBJ1-5, the full variable domain is NAGVMQNPRHLVRRRGQEARLRCSPMKGHSHVYWYRQLPEEGLKFMVYLQKENIIDESGMPKERFSAEFPKEGPSILRIQQVVRGDSAAYFCASSPEGSNQPQHFGDGTRLSIL.

The V call is TRBV5-1, the J call TRBJ2-7; no reliable D call. Germline V gene data show CDR1 as SGHRS and CDR2 as YFSETQ. V dropped 1 base and J dropped 0 bases, with 8 bases sitting between them. The length of the CDR3 is 14 residues. The CDR3 sequence: CASSLRTDSYEQYF. Here the CDR3 DNA reads TGCGCCAGCAGCTTGCGGACGGACTCCTACGAGCAGTACTTC.

This sequence joins TRBV5-1 and TRBJ1-1; no firm D call. CDR3 size: 15 residues. CDR1 SGHRS and CDR2 YFSETQ come from the germline V gene. V lost 5 bases and J 2 bases, leaving 16 bases between the germline ends. The chain's CDR3 is CASSSPQGPNTEAFF. CDR3 coding DNA: TGCGCCAGCAGTAGTCCTCAAGGCCCTAACACTGAAGCTTTCTTT.